This T cell receptor beta chain is drawn from a study of spatial heterogeneity in lung cancer. About the research overall: Among detected sequences, beta-chain ones consistently exceeded alpha-chain ones in number. In the raw reads, each unique TCR and UMI combination was present more than ten times on average.

The CDR3 has 17 residues. J was trimmed by 0 bases and V by 3 bases; bases with no gene match: 8. In germline, CDR1 is SGHTA, CDR2 FQGNSA. Time point in this sample: sample taken at primary tumor resection. Unsorted whole RNA from tumor, nontumor lung or frozen PBMC underwent sequencing. Untreated early-stage non-small cell lung cancer patients, roughly 75 in total, were the donors. Every TCR cDNA molecule bore its own unique molecular identifier. TCRdb ran MiXCR on the 5' RACE reads and lists one entry per CDR3 protein. The sample has 50,000 or so distinct CDR3 sequences, 12% seen once. V gene TRBV7-2 combines with J gene TRBJ2-7; 10 bases fit TRBD2. The receptor was isolated from a female donor with early-stage non-small cell lung cancer. This sample comprised PBMCs, obtained at surgery. The CDR3 nucleotides read TGTGCCAGCAGCTTTAGCGGGGGGTCACTCACCTCCTACGAGCAGTACTTC. Its protein product is CASSFSGGSLTSYEQYF.